What follows are 16 T cell receptor beta chains derived from one specimen sequenced in a study of lymphopenia after photon versus proton radiotherapy. The table came from immunoSEQ multiplex PCR; TCRdb's copy has only in-frame clones and leaves some out. The repertoire holds 75,000 to 95,000 clones, around 88% seen once, with more than 1.2% in the top ten. This specimen was peripheral blood, taken from a patient treated with proton-based radiotherapy. These receptors were collected from a man aged 55-75 years with pancreatic cancer.

The CDR3 DNA sequence: TGTGCCAGTAGTAGGAAGGGACGGCCCCTGGGGACTGAAGCTTTCTTT. Its protein product is CASSRKGRPLGTEAFF. The chain links TRBV19 to TRBJ1-1, with a possible D match to TRBD1 (5 bases). The V end was cut by 4 bases, the J end by 5 bases, with 20 bases between. The CDR3 is 16 amino acids. Germline V CDR1 and CDR2: LNHDA, SQIVND (reference sequence).

V gene TRBV6-5 combines with J gene TRBJ2-1; 7 bases agree with TRBD2. Per germline, CDR1 MNHEY and CDR2 SVGAGI. The CDR3 length is 13 residues. The ends lost 6 bases at V and 6 bases at J; junction bases unmatched: 5. CDR3 DNA sequence: TGTGCCAGCAGAAATGGGGGGGGCAATGAGCAGTTCTTC. Translation: CASRNGGGNEQFF.

This clone has a single count. This chain joins TRBV11-3 and TRBJ2-7, with D hard to call. Trimming pared 6 bases from V and 2 bases from J, leaving 11 bases between. CDR3 length equals 13 residues. Germline CDR1 is SGHNT and CDR2 is YENEEA. Here the CDR3 DNA reads TGTGCCAGCAGTCTATTGGGGACCTACGAGCAGTACTTC. This gives the protein CASSLLGTYEQYF. The entire variable domain, with the rest obtained from reference TRBV11-3 and TRBJ2-7, is as follows: EAGVVQSPRYKIIEKKQPVAFWCNPISGHNTLYWYLQNLGQGPELLIRYENEEAVDDSQLPKDRFSAERLKGVDSTLKIQPAELGDSAVYLCASSLLGTYEQYFGPGTRLTVT.

This chain connects TRBV2 to TRBJ2-1, with 10 positions matching TRBD2. Trimming cost V 2 bases and J 9 bases; bases outside gene matches: 7. The germline gives CDR1 SNHLY, CDR2 FYNNEI. The CDR3 has 15 residues. CDR3 protein: CASSETSGTSGEQFF. In DNA form, the CDR3 reads TGTGCCAGCAGTGAAACTAGCGGGACCAGCGGTGAGCAGTTCTTC.

The chain carries TRBV7-8 and TRBJ2-5; 7 bases agree with TRBD2. The CDR3 runs 15 residues. Germline-derived CDR1 and CDR2 are SGHVS and FQNEAQ. V gave up 0 bases and J gave up 4 bases; unmatched junction bases: 5. CDR3 nucleotide sequence: TGTGCCAGCAGCTTAGCGGGAGGGCCTACAGAGACCCAGTACTTC. It translates to CASSLAGGPTETQYF.

The chain uses TRBV7-3 and TRBJ2-1; D might be TRBD1 (5 bases). The CDR3 sequence is 14 residues long. Per the germline V gene, CDR1 is SGHTA and CDR2 is FQGTGA. The V gene lost 2 bases and the J gene lost 6 bases, with 11 bases spanning the gap. The CDR3 DNA follows: TGTGCCAGCAGCTTAGGGCAGGGTGGCAATGAGCAGTTCTTC. It translates to CASSLGQGGNEQFF.

The CDR3 sequence: CASSPAAGQGYNEQFF. CDR3 DNA: TGTGCCAGCTCACCAGCGGCGGGACAGGGCTACAATGAGCAGTTCTTC. The chain couples TRBV18 to TRBJ2-1; TRBD1 aligns across 9 bases. V lost 2 bases to trimming and J lost 3 bases; unmatched junction nucleotides: 5. The length of the CDR3 is 16 residues. Germline V gene sequence: CDR1 KGHSH, CDR2 LQKENI.

The rearrangement uses TRBV28 and TRBJ2-7, with 9 positions matching TRBD1. The CDR3 totals 15 residues. Trimming cost V 3 bases and J 7 bases; bases outside gene matches: 10. The germline gives CDR1 MDHEN, CDR2 SYDVKM. The CDR3 DNA reads TGTGCCAGCAGTTTCGCTGGGACAGGGAGGTATGAGCAGTACTTC. Its protein is CASSFAGTGRYEQYF.

The V gene is TRBV10-3, the J gene TRBJ2-1; 7 positions agree with TRBD2. CDR3 length: 13 residues. The V segment lost 6 bases and the J segment 8 bases; nucleotides outside the gene matches: 7. Germline V gives CDR1 ENHRY, CDR2 SYGVKD. The CDR3 bases are TGTGCCATCAGGGGGACTACGGGGGATGAGCAGTTCTTC. It yields the protein CAIRGTTGDEQFF.

The J gene is TRBJ2-1, the V gene TRBV9, with 7 nucleotides matching TRBD1. The CDR3 is 15 amino acids. Germline values: CDR1 SGDLS, CDR2 YYNGEE. V lost 0 bases, J lost 8 bases, and 8 bases stayed unmatched. The CDR3 nucleotides read TGTGCCAGCAGCGTAGGGCAAGGGGGCTGGGATGAGCAGTTCTTC. Residues: CASSVGQGGWDEQFF.

The chain joins TRBV19 to TRBJ2-2; the match to TRBD2 covers 13 bases. V dropped 9 bases and J dropped 7; count of bases not matched to a gene: 17. There are 18 residues in the CDR3. Germline V CDR1 and CDR2: LNHDA, SQIVND (reference sequence). CDR3 loop: CARRVGLAGRSTVGELFF. CDR3 nucleotide sequence: TGTGCCAGACGGGTGGGACTAGCGGGAAGATCAACGGTCGGGGAGCTGTTTTTT.

This clone is a singleton in its sample. This rearrangement joins TRBV11-2 to TRBJ2-1, with 7 bases fitting TRBD2. Germline-derived CDR1 and CDR2 are SGHAT and FQNNGV. The trim removed 4 bases at V and 3 bases at J, leaving 6 bases unmatched. The CDR3 is made up of 15 amino acids. CDR3 sequence: CASSSSAGDYNEQFF. The CDR3 DNA is TGTGCCAGCAGCTCTAGCGCGGGAGACTACAATGAGCAGTTCTTC.

This clone was detected once. The chain links TRBV28 to TRBJ1-1; D is unclear. Germline lookup yields CDR1 MDHEN and CDR2 SYDVKM. The CDR3 extends over 14 amino acids. V dropped 4 bases and J dropped 11 bases, with 20 bases sitting between them. CDR3 bases: TGTGCCAGCAGTTCGACACGCGCTCAAGTGGCCGCTTTCTTT. Protein sequence: CASSSTRAQVAAFF.

This chain joins TRBV6-6 and TRBJ2-3; 8 nucleotides match TRBD2. The CDR3 totals 16 residues. The V and J ends lost 4 bases and 6 bases, in that order; junction bases with no gene match: 12. CDR1 is MNHNY, CDR2 SVGAGI, per germline (reference sequence). CDR3 bases: TGTGCCAGCAGTTCCCGTTGGTCGGGAGGGCCGGATACGCAGTATTTT. Translated, it gives CASSSRWSGGPDTQYF.

The rearrangement links TRBV4-2 to TRBJ1-1; D call uncertain. Trimming left V 0 bases short and J 2 bases short, with 7 bases between. This CDR3 region has 14 residues. CDR1 is LGHNA, CDR2 YNFKEQ, per germline. CDR3 region: CASSQDGTNTEAFF. The CDR3 bases are TGTGCCAGCAGCCAAGACGGAACAAACACTGAAGCTTTCTTT.

The rearrangement links TRBV29-1 to TRBJ1-2; D is ambiguous. Germline lookup yields CDR1 SQVTM and CDR2 ANQGSEA. Deletions cut 4 bases from V and 7 bases from J, with 13 bases between. This CDR3 has 12 residues. The CDR3 coding sequence is TGCAGCGTTGTCAGCCAGGACTCTGGCTACACCTTC. It encodes CSVVSQDSGYTF. Complete variable domain (other parts from reference TRBV29-1 and TRBJ1-2): SAVISQKPSRDICQRGTSLTIQCQVDSQVTMMFWYRQQPGQSLTLIATANQGSEATYESGFVIDKFPISRPNLTFSTLTVSNMSPEDSSIYLCSVVSQDSGYTFGSGTRLTVV.